This T cell receptor (beta chain) was recorded in a study of T cell repertoires in cytomegalovirus infection. The wider study: Both a matching HLA type and CMV infection were indicated by public TCR beta signatures. General study points: Within the response measured ex vivo, HLA-C-restricted CMV-specific TCR beta clonotypes were dominant. Frequencies of public TCR beta families were cumulated, and this identified carriers of CMV plus the relevant HLA.

Each CDR3 protein gets one entry after TCRdb re-called the reads with MiXCR. The table has roughly 140,000 distinct CDR3 sequences, about 20% seen once. Germline V lookup: CDR1 SGDLS, CDR2 YYNGEE. Trimming took 4 bases from V and 6 from J; bases not matched to a gene: 11. CDR3 length equals 15 residues. This clonotype was seen a handful of times. The antigen is not known. This chain joins TRBV9 and TRBJ2-3; TRBD2 aligns across 7 bases. The sample was PBMCs. This clonotype was sampled from a human donor in good health (CMV status not recorded). Some clones in this sample may be carry-over from other donors' samples. For the CDR3, the DNA is TGTGCCAGCAGCTTCGCGGGGGTCCCTTTGGATACGCAGTATTTT. Protein product: CASSFAGVPLDTQYF.